The rows below give T cell receptor beta chains drawn from one sample of a study of shared clonotypes between healthy human individuals. The data were produced by immunoSEQ multiplex PCR, yet TCRdb's version contains in-frame clones alone and is incomplete. In the table there are around 1.4 million clones, 98% of which are singletons. The sequenced sample was naive CD4+ T cells sorted from blood. The origin of the receptors is a young man in good health. The CDR3 runs from the conserved cysteine through the conserved F or W. A D gene is named only where the DNA matches it firmly. Size is stated for part of the rows, as once, few or many counts, or as a class when the clone is expanded.

>-|-|TRBJ2-7|TRBV7-8|13
CASGLPSGYEQYF
>once|TRBD1|TRBJ1-5|TRBV6-1|13
CASSTGVTQPQHF
>-|-|TRBJ2-3|TRBV7-8|15
CASSPGGPPTDTQYF
>-|-|TRBJ2-7|TRBV5-1|14
CASSLDSTSYEQYF
>-|-|TRBJ1-1|TRBV9|13
CASSVAGHTEAFF
>once|TRBD2|TRBJ2-1|TRBV11-2|16
CASSARRPGLANEQFF
>-|TRBD1|TRBJ1-4|TRBV11-2|15
CASSLNTGGYEKLFF
>-|-|TRBJ2-5|TRBV5-1|14
CASSLEPFQETQYF
>-|TRBD1|TRBJ2-2|TRBV5-4|14
CASRVDRGGGELFF
>once|-|TRBJ1-2|TRBV5-1|13
CASSLPGLGGYTF
>once|-|TRBJ1-2|TRBV14|14
CASSQDRPLYGYTF
>-|-|TRBJ2-1|TRBV29-1|12
CSVVREFNEQFF
>once|-|TRBJ1-2|TRBV4-1|15
CASSQDAEGWSGYTF
>once|-|TRBJ1-1|TRBV30|12
CAWSVGDTEAFF
>once|TRBD2|TRBJ2-7|TRBV6-1|18
CASSEGTSGRSWAYEQYF
>-|-|TRBJ2-1|TRBV5-1|16
CASSSSEFLRADEQFF
>-|-|TRBJ2-3|TRBV18|15
CASSSGPSITDTQYF
>-|TRBD2|TRBJ2-1|TRBV29-1|13
CSGGRTSGKEQFF
>-|-|TRBJ2-7|TRBV7-2|13
CASSWGSSYEQYF
>-|-|TRBJ2-7|TRBV5-1|14
CASSWGRASGEQYF
>-|TRBD1|TRBJ1-2|TRBV5-8|10
CASSSTGGTF
>-|-|TRBJ1-5|TRBV5-6|14
CASSVRGGNQPQHF
>-|-|TRBJ1-1|TRBV7-8|12
CASSPWATEAFF
>-|-|TRBJ2-7|TRBV21-1|15
CASSTMGEDSYEQYF
>-|-|TRBJ2-3|TRBV9|13
CANSVAGEDTQYF
>-|-|TRBJ2-2|TRBV6-6|14
CASRVTGNTGELFF
>-|TRBD1|TRBJ1-3|TRBV7-2|16
CASSLPFDRVGNTIYF
>-|-|TRBJ2-3|TRBV6-8|15
CASSQARTPGDTQYF
>-|-|TRBJ2-5|TRBV6-5|15
CASRFSGADPGTQYF
>-|-|TRBJ1-2|TRBV2|15
CASSERSDGYYGYTF
>-|TRBD1|TRBJ1-2|TRBV5-6|13
CASSSDRGSGYTF
>-|TRBD2|TRBJ2-1|TRBV25-1|16
CASSELGGRTYNEQFF
>-|-|TRBJ2-2|TRBV9|12
CASSLGAGELFF
>-|-|TRBJ1-5|TRBV10-2|15
CASSPTERGYQPQHF
>-|-|TRBJ1-2|TRBV6-5|15
CASSSLGTANYGYTF
>-|-|TRBJ1-2|TRBV19|13
CASSMAWDYGYTF
>-|-|TRBJ1-1|TRBV5-6|13
CASSFPGRTEAFF
>-|-|TRBJ1-1|TRBV6-6|11
CASTITDQAFF
>-|TRBD2|TRBJ2-2|TRBV4-2|16
CASSQMTSANTGELFF
>-|TRBD2|TRBJ2-1|TRBV7-6|19
CASSFLAGGVSSSYNEQFF